The rows below give T cell receptor beta chains drawn from one sample of a study of early T cells in non-severe SARS-CoV-2 infection. MiXCR, run by TCRdb on the 5' RACE reads, gives a single entry per CDR3 protein. The table lists around 64,000 distinct CDR3 sequences, 12% of them singletons. Sequences were obtained from whole blood. The receptors were sampled from an adult who was a healthcare worker with PCR-confirmed SARS-CoV-2 infection or an uninfected control (not recorded which). Both conserved end residues are part of each CDR3. Fields, in order: clone size, V gene, J gene, D gene, CDR3 protein, CDR3 DNA. A D gene is named only where the DNA matches it firmly. The listing skips clone size in some rows; elsewhere it reads once, few, many or a size class.

>many|TRBV10-3|TRBJ1-5|TRBD1
CAISEDRGVGGNQPQHF
TGTGCCATCAGTGAGGACAGGGGAGTAGGCGGCAATCAGCCCCAGCATTTT
>many|TRBV2|TRBJ2-4|-
CASGEEIQYF
TGTGCCAGCGGGGAGGAGATTCAGTACTTC
>-|TRBV12-3/TRBV12-4|TRBJ1-1|-
CASSSGPLGVAEAFF
TGTGCCAGCAGCTCCGGGCCCCTGGGGGTGGCTGAAGCTTTCTTT
>many|TRBV29-1|TRBJ1-1|-
CSTSRGPTEAFF
TGCAGCACTTCTCGGGGGCCGACTGAAGCTTTCTTT
>-|TRBV5-1|TRBJ1-1|-
CASSLARADTEAFF
TGCGCCAGCAGCTTGGCCAGGGCTGACACTGAAGCTTTCTTT
>few|TRBV5-1|TRBJ2-5|-
CASSLDPGGLETQYF
TGCGCCAGCAGCTTGGATCCCGGGGGACTGGAGACCCAGTACTTC
>few|TRBV6-2/TRBV6-3|TRBJ1-1|TRBD1
CASSPGGQWMNTEAFF
TGTGCCAGCAGCCCAGGGGGACAGTGGATGAACACTGAAGCTTTCTTT
>-|TRBV5-5|TRBJ2-2|-
CASSLEGELFF
TGTGCCAGCAGCTTGGAAGGGGAGCTGTTTTTT
>few|TRBV19|TRBJ1-5|-
CASSEDVARNQPQHF
TGTGCCAGTAGTGAAGATGTGGCCCGCAATCAGCCCCAGCATTTT
>few|TRBV6-6|TRBJ2-7|-
CASSYSMWIEQYF
TGTGCCAGCAGTTACTCGATGTGGATCGAGCAGTACTTC
>few|TRBV2|TRBJ1-1|-
CASSAGADGNPEAFF
TGTGCCAGCAGTGCGGGCGCCGACGGGAACCCTGAAGCTTTCTTT
>-|TRBV9|TRBJ2-7|-
CASSVGTGPEQYF
TGTGCCAGCAGCGTCGGGACGGGGCCCGAGCAGTACTTC
>many|TRBV9|TRBJ2-7|-
CASSEGLRSYEQYF
TGTGCCAGCAGCGAGGGACTGCGCTCCTACGAGCAGTACTTC
>few|TRBV29-1|TRBJ1-1|-
CSVQDRVAEAFF
TGCAGCGTCCAGGACAGAGTCGCTGAAGCTTTCTTT
>many|TRBV4-1|TRBJ2-7|-
CASSQNRDGTYEQYF
TGCGCCAGCAGCCAGAACAGGGATGGGACCTACGAGCAGTACTTC
>-|TRBV10-2|TRBJ2-3|TRBD2
CASSQIAGVSDTQYF
TGCGCCAGCAGTCAGATAGCGGGGGTGTCAGATACGCAGTATTTT
>-|TRBV12-3/TRBV12-4|TRBJ1-5|-
CASSLAGALPGNQPQHF
TGTGCCAGCAGTTTGGCCGGGGCGCTCCCAGGCAATCAGCCCCAGCATTTT
>-|TRBV6-6|TRBJ1-6|-
CASSYSRDIDSPLHF
TGTGCCAGCAGTTACTCGAGGGACATAGATTCACCCCTCCACTTT
>few|TRBV6-5|TRBJ2-5|-
CASSYPGAETQYF
TGTGCCAGCAGTTACCCAGGGGCAGAGACCCAGTACTTC
>few|TRBV2|TRBJ1-1|-
CASSEQVGLVNAAFF
TGTGCCAGCAGTGAACAAGTGGGACTGGTGAACGCGGCTTTCTTT
>many|TRBV6-6|TRBJ1-5|-
CASSYLNQPQHF
TGTGCCAGCAGTTACTTGAATCAGCCCCAGCATTTT
>many|TRBV11-2|TRBJ2-2|TRBD2
CASKEGTSGTGELFF
TGTGCCAGCAAAGAAGGGACTAGCGGCACCGGGGAGCTGTTTTTT
>many|TRBV7-2|TRBJ2-2|TRBD2
CASSLGAGAGELFF
TGTGCCAGCAGCTTAGGGGCGGGAGCAGGGGAGCTGTTTTTT
>-|TRBV7-3|TRBJ2-7|TRBD1
CASIKTTRMAGQGSWNSYEQYF
TGTGCCAGCATCAAGACAACCCGAATGGCGGGACAGGGGAGTTGGAACTCCTACGAGCAGTACTTC
>many|TRBV7-9|TRBJ2-1|-
CASSRDKGVYEQFF
TGTGCCAGCAGCCGGGACAAGGGGGTATATGAGCAGTTCTTC
>many|TRBV11-1|TRBJ2-3|-
CASSSPGGTDTQYF
TGTGCCAGCAGCTCCCCGGGGGGCACAGATACGCAGTATTTT
>-|TRBV10-2|TRBJ1-5|-
CASRGTEPNQPQHF
TGCGCCAGCAGGGGGACGGAACCCAATCAGCCCCAGCATTTT
>-|TRBV3-2|TRBJ2-2|-
CASSQYLLRAETGELFF
TGTGCCAGCAGCCAATATCTTCTACGGGCCGAAACCGGGGAGCTGTTTTTT
>-|TRBV12-3/TRBV12-4|TRBJ2-3|TRBD1
CASSSPGQGFTDTQYF
TGTGCCAGCAGTTCGCCGGGACAGGGATTCACAGATACGCAGTATTTT
>many|TRBV12-3/TRBV12-4|TRBJ1-1|-
CASSLGVPTEAFF
TGTGCCAGCAGTTTAGGGGTACCCACTGAAGCTTTCTTT
>many|TRBV6-2/TRBV6-3|TRBJ2-5|-
CASSYSNGNAQETQYF
TGTGCCAGCAGTTACTCGAATGGGAATGCCCAAGAGACCCAGTACTTC
>-|TRBV21-1|TRBJ1-5|-
CASSKAEGPAHQPQHF
TGTGCCAGCAGCAAAGCGGAGGGGCCAGCCCATCAGCCCCAGCATTTT
>many|TRBV7-9|TRBJ2-2|TRBD2
CASSLSGKGTGELFF
TGTGCCAGCAGCTTGAGCGGGAAAGGCACCGGGGAGCTGTTTTTT
>many|TRBV4-1|TRBJ1-1|-
CASSQDRGGRGVNTEAFF
TGCGCCAGCAGCCAAGATCGTGGGGGGCGAGGGGTGAACACTGAAGCTTTCTTT
>many|TRBV10-2|TRBJ2-2|-
CASSYQSTGELFF
TGCGCCAGCAGCTATCAGTCCACCGGGGAGCTGTTTTTT
>many|TRBV7-6|TRBJ2-7|-
CASSSSGGGYEQYF
TGTGCCAGCAGCTCCTCAGGTGGAGGTTACGAGCAGTACTTC
>-|TRBV7-2|TRBJ2-7|-
CASASQGGPYEQYF
TGTGCCAGCGCTAGCCAGGGGGGCCCCTACGAGCAGTACTTC
>many|TRBV29-1|TRBJ1-5|TRBD1
CSVSRDSSNQPQHF
TGCAGCGTCAGCCGGGACAGTAGCAATCAGCCCCAGCATTTT
>-|TRBV2|TRBJ2-5|-
CASSVRQETQYF
TGTGCCAGCAGTGTCCGGCAAGAGACCCAGTACTTC
>many|TRBV5-6|TRBJ1-1|-
CASSSSGGPNTEAFF
TGTGCCAGCAGCTCGTCTGGGGGGCCAAACACTGAAGCTTTCTTT
>many|TRBV7-9|TRBJ1-2|TRBD1
CASSLETGHYGYTF
TGTGCCAGCAGCTTAGAGACAGGGCACTATGGCTACACCTTC
>many|TRBV6-4|TRBJ1-2|-
CASSDSSQGPSSGYTF
TGTGCCAGCAGTGACTCGAGTCAGGGTCCCTCCTCCGGCTACACCTTC
>-|TRBV12-3/TRBV12-4|TRBJ2-3|TRBD2
CASSPAVLADYTDTQYF
TGTGCCAGCAGTCCCGCCGTACTAGCGGATTACACAGATACTCAGTATTTT